A single sample is the source of the 18 T cell receptor beta chains below, sequenced in a study of identical twins. TCRdb reanalysed the 5' RACE reads using MiXCR and keeps one entry per CDR3 protein. This sample has some 460,000 distinct CDR3 sequences; approximately 15% occur once, and the top ten carry approximately 0.52%. This sample was also put to use in a study of yellow fever vaccine responses in identical twins.

Sequencing was performed on CD4+ T cells sorted from blood. The source of these receptors is a woman aged 18 to 35 in good health.

The chain carries TRBV29-1 and TRBJ2-1, with 9 bases matching TRBD2. The CDR3 runs to 15 residues. The J segment lost 7 bases and the V segment lost 7 bases, leaving 14 bases of the junction unmatched. Germline V gene sequence: CDR1 SQVTM, CDR2 ANQGSEA. The CDR3, as DNA: TGCAGCGCCCTCCACAGGGAGCGGGGGGTTAATGAGCAGTTCTTC. It encodes CSALHRERGVNEQFF.

The gene calls are TRBV5-1 and TRBJ2-5; a weak D match, TRBD1 (6 bases). V was clipped by 2 bases and J by 3 bases, with 11 bases between them. CDR3 length: 14 amino acids. CDR1 is SGHRS and CDR2 is YFSETQ in the germline V gene. CDR3 sequence reads: CASSFNRVKETQYF. The CDR3 DNA is TGCGCCAGCAGCTTTAACAGGGTTAAAGAGACCCAGTACTTC.

In this sample, this clonotype turned up once. V usage is TRBV4-3 and J usage is TRBJ2-2, with a tentative D call TRBD2 (6 bases). Trimming took 1 base from V and 2 from J, leaving 14 bases between them. The CDR3 totals 17 residues. Germline V CDR1 and CDR2: LGHNA, YSLEER. The CDR3 region has the DNA TGCGCCAGCAGCCAAGGGGACGGGACTTCTAACACCGGGGAGCTGTTTTTT. Translating gives CASSQGDGTSNTGELFF.

This clonotype was detected a few times. CDR3 sequence: CASSQTTGSGETQYF. The DNA for the CDR3 is TGTGCCAGCAGCCAAACGACAGGGTCAGGGGAGACCCAGTACTTC. This chain links TRBV9 with TRBJ2-5, with 7 bases lining up with TRBD1. The germline CDR1 and CDR2 sequences are SGDLS and YYNGEE. V trimming: 4 bases; J trimming: 5 bases; junction bases outside the gene matches: 11. The CDR3 runs 15 residues.

This clonotype occurred many times. The CDR3 reads CATSRGGQGKNIQYF. CDR3 bases: TGTGCCACCAGCAGAGGCGGACAGGGCAAAAACATTCAGTACTTC. The V gene is TRBV15, the J gene TRBJ2-4, with 8 nucleotides matching TRBD1. CDR3 length: 15 amino acids. With 1 base clipped from V and 3 bases from J, the junction kept 2 bases outside the gene matches. The germline CDR1 and CDR2 sequences are LNHNV and YYDKDF (reference sequence). Together with reference TRBV15 and TRBJ2-4, the CDR3 gives the full variable domain: DAMVIQNPRYQVTQFGKPVTLSCSQTLNHNVMYWYQQKSSQAPKLLFHYYDKDFNNEADTPDNFQSRRPNTSFCFLDIRSPGLGDTAMYLCATSRGGQGKNIQYFGAGTRLSVL.

This clonotype has only a few counts. V is TRBV5-1 and J is TRBJ1-1; no clear D gene. This CDR3 spans 13 amino acids. Trimming shortened V by 3 bases and J by 7 bases, and 13 bases separated the two germline ends. Germline values: CDR1 SGHRS, CDR2 YFSETQ. CDR3 DNA sequence: TGCGCCAGCAGCTATGACGGGAGGATTGAAGCTTTCTTT. It translates to CASSYDGRIEAFF.

The chain employs TRBV28 and TRBJ2-1, with D perhaps matching TRBD2 (5 bases). Trimming took off 2 bases at V and 0 bases at J, with 8 bases between the two ends. The germline V gene has CDR1 MDHEN and CDR2 SYDVKM. This CDR3 spans 15 amino acids. The CDR3, as DNA: TGTGCCAGCAGTTTAGCTCTAGCCTCCTACAATGAGCAGTTCTTC. It translates to CASSLALASYNEQFF.

V usage is TRBV20-1 and J usage is TRBJ2-1; 8 bases are a match to TRBD2. V shed 2 bases, J shed 12 bases, and the junction held 15 bases outside the gene matches. This CDR3 comprises 15 residues. Germline CDR1 reads DFQATT; CDR2 reads SNEGSKA (reference sequence). The CDR3, as DNA: TGCAGTGCTAGATCCTCCGGGACTAGAAAGAAGTGGCAGTTCTTC. Protein sequence: CSARSSGTRKKWQFF.

The chain joins TRBV2 to TRBJ2-7, with D unresolved. Germline loops: CDR1 SNHLY, CDR2 FYNNEI. CDR3 length equals 13 residues. V lost 4 bases and J 3 bases, leaving 10 bases between the germline ends. The DNA of the CDR3 is TGTGCCAGCAGTGGAGTCCGAAACTACGAGCAGTACTTC. Translated: CASSGVRNYEQYF.

The chain uses TRBV12-3 or TRBV12-4 and TRBJ2-7, with 12 bases fitting TRBD1. The CDR3 loop spans 16 amino acids. Unmatched junction bases numbered 9, after V lost 3 bases and J lost 6 bases. CDR3 DNA: TGTGCCAGCAGTTTGTTAGGGACAGGGGGCCGGCGCGAGCAGTACTTC. Translating it yields CASSLLGTGGRREQYF.

There are a few counts of this clonotype. V usage is TRBV10-3 and J usage is TRBJ1-3; no definite D call. Germline V gene data show CDR1 as ENHRY and CDR2 as SYGVKD. Trimming took 11 bases from V and 0 from J, leaving 14 bases between them. The CDR3 runs to 14 residues. CDR3 amino acids: CAVTDGISGNTIYF. CDR3 nucleotide sequence: TGTGCCGTCACGGACGGAATCTCTGGAAACACCATATATTTT.

Many counts were recorded for this clonotype. The chain has TRBV15 and TRBJ1-3; 8 nucleotides agree with TRBD1. With 1 base clipped from V and 4 bases from J, the junction kept 6 bases outside the gene matches. This CDR3 comprises 16 residues. Looked up from germline, CDR1 is LNHNV and CDR2 is YYDKDF (reference sequence). CDR3 DNA: TGTGCCACCAGCAGAGGGGACAGGAGGTCCGGAAACACCATATATTTT. This sequence encodes CATSRGDRRSGNTIYF.

CDR3 in amino acids: CASRGSGVSETQYF. The DNA for the CDR3 is TGTGCCAGCCGGGGTAGCGGCGTTTCAGAGACCCAGTACTTC. The genes are TRBV10-3 and TRBJ2-5; a possible D gene is TRBD2 (6 bases). Germline assignment: CDR1 ENHRY and CDR2 SYGVKD. The ends were cut back, 10 bases at V and 4 bases at J, with 19 bases in the middle. This CDR3 is built from 14 residues.

The genes are TRBV7-9 and TRBJ1-5; D gene unclear. Trimming shortened V by 0 bases and J by 6 bases, and 6 bases separated the two germline ends. CDR3 length: 13 amino acids. CDR1 and CDR2 (germline): SEHNR, FQNEAQ (reference sequence). The CDR3 is CASSLAAAQPQHF. The CDR3 nucleotides read TGTGCCAGCAGCTTAGCAGCGGCTCAGCCCCAGCATTTT.

The chain joins TRBV7-8 to TRBJ2-7; D perhaps matches TRBD2 (5 bases). V dropped 4 bases and J dropped 0 bases, with 10 bases sitting between them. The CDR3 runs 14 residues. Germline CDR1 is SGHVS and CDR2 is FQNEAQ. CDR3 nucleotide sequence: TGTGCCAGCAGCTCAGTAGCGAGCTCCTACGAGCAGTACTTC. Translating gives CASSSVASSYEQYF.

This clonotype was found a few times. V is TRBV9 and J is TRBJ2-3, with D perhaps matching TRBD2 (5 bases). CDR1 is SGDLS and CDR2 is YYNGEE in the germline V gene. This CDR3 region has 14 residues. The V and J ends lost 4 bases and 5 bases respectively, with 14 bases between them. CDR3 sequence reads: CASSSQEAVDTQYF. The CDR3 DNA reads as TGTGCCAGCAGCTCTCAGGAGGCCGTAGATACGCAGTATTTT. The full variable domain, completed using reference TRBV9 and TRBJ2-3, is DSGVTQTPKHLITATGQRVTLRCSPRSGDLSVYWYQQSLDQGLQFLIQYYNGEERAKGNILERFSAQQFPDLHSELNLSSLELGDSALYFCASSSQEAVDTQYFGPGTRLTVL.

V usage is TRBV20-1 and J usage is TRBJ2-1; 12 bases are shared with TRBD2. The CDR3 totals 13 residues. CDR1 DFQATT and CDR2 SNEGSKA come from the germline V gene (reference sequence). Unmatched junction bases numbered 1, after V lost 3 bases and J lost 7 bases. The CDR3 DNA is TGCAGTGCTAGTGGACTAGCGGGGAATGAGCAGTTCTTC. This sequence encodes CSASGLAGNEQFF.

The genes are TRBV6-5 and TRBJ2-4; D may be TRBD2 (5 bases). Looked up from germline, CDR1 is MNHEY and CDR2 is SVGAGI. This CDR3 comprises 12 residues. Trimming left V 6 bases short and J 11 bases short, with 14 bases between. The CDR3, as DNA: TGTGCCAGCAGCCGGACTGATGGGGTTCAGTACTTC. Its protein product is CASSRTDGVQYF.